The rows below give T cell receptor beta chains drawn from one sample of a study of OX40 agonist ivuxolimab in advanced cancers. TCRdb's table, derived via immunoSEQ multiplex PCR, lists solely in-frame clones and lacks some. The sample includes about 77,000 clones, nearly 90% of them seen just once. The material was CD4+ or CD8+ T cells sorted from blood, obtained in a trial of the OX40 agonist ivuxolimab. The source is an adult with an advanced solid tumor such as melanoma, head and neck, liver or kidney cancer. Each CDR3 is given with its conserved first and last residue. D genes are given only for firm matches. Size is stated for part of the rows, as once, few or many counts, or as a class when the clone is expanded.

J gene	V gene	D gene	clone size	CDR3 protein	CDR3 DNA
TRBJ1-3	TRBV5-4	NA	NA	CASSSAGPLGGNTIYF	TGTGCCAGCAGCTCAGCGGGACCCTTAGGTGGAAACACCATATATTTT
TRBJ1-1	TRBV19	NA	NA	CASSPGRQNTEAFF	TGTGCCAGTAGCCCGGGACGGCAGAACACTGAAGCTTTCTTT
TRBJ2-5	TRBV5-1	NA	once	CASSPTPQATQETQYF	TGCGCCAGCAGCCCCACCCCACAGGCTACACAAGAGACCCAGTACTTC
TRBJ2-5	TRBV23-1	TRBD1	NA	CASSQGDRQETQYF	TGCGCCAGCAGTCAGGGGGACAGACAAGAGACCCAGTACTTC
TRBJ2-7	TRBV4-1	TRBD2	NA	CASSQGRASGLRGYEQYF	TGCGCCAGCAGCCAAGGTCGGGCTAGCGGGCTGCGGGGTTACGAGCAGTACTTC
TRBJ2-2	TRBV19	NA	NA	CASSTKDTGNTGELFF	TGTGCCAGTAGTACCAAGGACACGGGTAACACCGGGGAGCTGTTTTTT
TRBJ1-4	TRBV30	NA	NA	CAWSAPTLANEKLFF	TGTGCCTGGAGTGCACCGACACTAGCTAATGAAAAACTGTTTTTT
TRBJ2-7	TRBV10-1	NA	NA	CASSDRGDGIYEQYF	TGCGCCAGCAGTGATAGAGGGGACGGGATTTACGAGCAGTACTTC
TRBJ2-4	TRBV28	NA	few	CASSTSPFYLAKNIQYF	TGTGCCAGCAGCACCTCCCCCTTCTACTTAGCCAAAAACATTCAGTACTTC
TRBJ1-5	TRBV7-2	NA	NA	CASSLYRHQPQHF	TGTGCCAGCAGCTTATACAGGCATCAGCCCCAGCATTTT
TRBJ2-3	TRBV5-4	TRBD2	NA	CASSSPGEGGDTQYF	TGTGCCAGCAGCTCTCCCGGGGAGGGAGGGGATACGCAGTATTTT
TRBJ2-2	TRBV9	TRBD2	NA	CASSVGPGGSSGELFF	TGTGCCAGCAGCGTAGGGCCGGGAGGGTCTTCGGGGGAGCTGTTTTTT
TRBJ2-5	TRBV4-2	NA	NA	CASSQDRGIARETQYF	TGTGCCAGCAGCCAAGATCGGGGAATAGCGAGAGAGACCCAGTACTTC
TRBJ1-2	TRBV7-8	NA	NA	CASSLSSYYGYTF	TGTGCCAGCAGCTTAAGCTCCTACTATGGCTACACCTTC
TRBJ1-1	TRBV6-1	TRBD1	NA	CASKDRGTTEAFF	TGTGCCAGCAAAGACAGGGGAACGACTGAAGCTTTCTTT
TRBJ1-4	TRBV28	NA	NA	CASVGVLNEKLFF	TGTGCCAGCGTCGGGGTATTGAATGAAAAACTGTTTTTT
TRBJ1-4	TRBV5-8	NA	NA	CASSPGRGWGEKLFF	TGTGCCAGCAGCCCCGGGAGAGGATGGGGTGAAAAACTGTTTTTT
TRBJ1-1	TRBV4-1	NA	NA	CASSHRGGDDTEAFF	TGCGCCAGCAGCCATCGAGGGGGGGACGACACTGAAGCTTTCTTT
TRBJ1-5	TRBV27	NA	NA	CASSLIGGGNQPQHF	TGTGCCAGCAGTTTAATTGGGGGAGGCAATCAGCCCCAGCATTTT
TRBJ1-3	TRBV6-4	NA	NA	CASTNGGVGNTIYF	TGTGCCAGCACTAACGGGGGTGTTGGAAACACCATATATTTT
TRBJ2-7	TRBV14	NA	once	CASSLGVYYEQYF	TGTGCCAGCAGCCTCGGGGTTTACTACGAGCAGTACTTC
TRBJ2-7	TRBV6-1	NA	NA	CASRNKGYEQYF	TGTGCCAGCAGAAACAAGGGATACGAGCAGTACTTC
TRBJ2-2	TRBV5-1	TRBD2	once	CASSLEAGGPVATGELFF	TGCGCCAGCAGCTTGGAAGCGGGGGGGCCGGTAGCCACCGGGGAGCTGTTTTTT
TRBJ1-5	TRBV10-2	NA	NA	CASRDPGEVNQPQHF	TGCGCCAGCAGGGACCCGGGGGAAGTGAATCAGCCCCAGCATTTT
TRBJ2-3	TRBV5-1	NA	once	CASSIHRALTDTQYF	TGCGCCAGCAGCATCCATCGGGCCCTAACAGATACGCAGTATTTT
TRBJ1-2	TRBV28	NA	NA	CASSTNYGYTF	TGTGCCAGCAGCACAAACTATGGCTACACCTTC
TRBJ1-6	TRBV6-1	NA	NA	CAGLMVSPLHF	TGTGCCGGTCTTATGGTGTCACCCCTCCACTTT
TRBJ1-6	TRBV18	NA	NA	CASSPDLQTPLHF	TGTGCCAGCTCCCCGGACCTACAAACGCCCCTCCACTTT
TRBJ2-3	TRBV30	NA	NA	CAWSVKGTDTQYF	TGTGCCTGGAGTGTAAAGGGCACAGATACGCAGTATTTT
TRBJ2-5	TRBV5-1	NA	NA	CASSSGPPQETQYF	TGCGCCAGCAGTTCAGGACCTCCTCAAGAGACCCAGTACTTC
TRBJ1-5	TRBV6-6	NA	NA	CASSYSRQGLQAQHF	TGTGCCAGCAGTTACTCGAGGCAGGGATTACAGGCCCAGCATTTT
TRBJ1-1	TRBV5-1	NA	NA	CASSARGAGDTEAFF	TGCGCCAGCAGCGCTCGGGGGGCAGGGGACACTGAAGCTTTCTTT
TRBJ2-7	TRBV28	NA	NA	CASSRVAQDHEQYF	TGTGCCAGCAGCCGCGTTGCACAGGACCACGAGCAGTACTTC
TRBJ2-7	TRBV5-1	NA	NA	CASSMRTGGSYEQYF	TGCGCCAGCAGCATGAGGACTGGGGGTTCCTACGAGCAGTACTTC
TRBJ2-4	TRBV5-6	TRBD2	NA	CASSSRGTILAKNIQYF	TGTGCCAGCAGCTCCCGGGGGACTATTCTAGCCAAAAACATTCAGTACTTC
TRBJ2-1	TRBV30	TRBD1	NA	CAWSTGQGAVEQFF	TGTGCCTGGAGCACGGGACAGGGGGCCGTTGAGCAGTTCTTC
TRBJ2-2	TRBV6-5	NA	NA	CASSYQASNTGELFF	TGTGCCAGCAGTTACCAAGCCTCGAACACCGGGGAGCTGTTTTTT
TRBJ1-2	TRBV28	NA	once	CASSLAEGYGYTF	TGTGCCAGCAGTTTAGCGGAGGGGTATGGCTACACCTTC
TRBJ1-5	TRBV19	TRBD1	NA	CASSAGTGEGNQPQHF	TGTGCCAGTAGTGCTGGGACAGGGGAGGGCAATCAGCCCCAGCATTTT
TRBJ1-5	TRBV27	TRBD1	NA	CATLGTALNQPQHF	TGTGCCACCTTAGGGACAGCCCTTAATCAGCCCCAGCATTTT
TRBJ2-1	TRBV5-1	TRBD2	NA	CASSSSSGSYNEQFF	TGCGCCAGCAGCTCTTCTAGCGGTTCCTACAATGAGCAGTTCTTC
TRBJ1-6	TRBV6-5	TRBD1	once	CASGRDRGDSPLHF	TGTGCCAGCGGCCGGGACAGGGGTGATTCACCCCTCCACTTT
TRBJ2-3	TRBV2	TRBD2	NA	CASSQLAGSTDTQYF	TGTGCCAGCAGCCAACTAGCGGGTAGCACAGATACGCAGTATTTT
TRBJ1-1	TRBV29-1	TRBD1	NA	CSARDRGTNTEAFF	TGCAGCGCCCGGGACAGGGGTACGAACACTGAAGCTTTCTTT
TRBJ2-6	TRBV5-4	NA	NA	CARHSAGANVLTF	TGTGCCAGACACTCTGCTGGGGCCAACGTCCTGACTTTC